A single sample is the source of the 23 T cell receptor beta chains below, sequenced in a study of shared clonotypes between healthy human individuals. The table came from immunoSEQ multiplex PCR; TCRdb's copy has only in-frame clones and leaves some out. The sample yields fewer than 2.5 million clones, 93% seen once. Sequencing was done on a sample of naive CD4+ T cells from PBMCs. Subset given: CD45RA+ positively selected. All receptors come from a man younger than 35 in good health. Some clones in this sample may be carry-over from other donors' samples.

A remark on this clone: The sample holds other DNA sequences that translate to the same CDR3. The gene calls are TRBV7-3 and TRBJ2-5; 8 bases fit TRBD2. Germline-derived CDR1 and CDR2 are SGHTA and FQGTGA. With V trimmed by 6 bases and J by 5 bases, 8 bases remained unmatched. The CDR3 has 14 residues. The chain's CDR3 is CASSSTGTRETQYF. In DNA form, the CDR3 reads TGTGCCAGCAGTTCGACCGGGACTAGGGAGACCCAGTACTTC.

This clone was seen a handful of times. Other DNA sequences of this sample code for an identical CDR3. The chain joins TRBV28 to TRBJ2-7; TRBD1 is a possible D gene (6 bases). Germline V gene lookup returns CDR1 MDHEN and CDR2 SYDVKM. The CDR3 is 11 amino acids. The germline V and J ends were trimmed by 6 bases and 4 bases, with 7 bases remaining between them. In DNA form, the CDR3 reads TGTGCCAGCAGACAGGGATACGAGCAGTACTTC. Translation: CASRQGYEQYF.

The chain uses TRBV5-1 and TRBJ2-5, with D possibly TRBD1 on 5 matching bases. The J call could be wrong; TRBJ2-7 is a better fit for the DNA end. Germline lookup yields CDR1 SGHRS and CDR2 YFSETQ. The CDR3 is made up of 14 amino acids. The CDR3 spells CASSQTANPYEQYF. For the CDR3, the DNA is TGCGCCAGCAGCCAGACAGCTAATCCCTACGAGCAGTACTTC.

This clone was seen only once. The chain uses TRBV9 and TRBJ2-2, with 12 positions matching TRBD2. Germline loops: CDR1 SGDLS, CDR2 YYNGEE. Trimming took 0 bases from V and 6 from J; bases not matched to a gene: 0. The CDR3 extends over 15 amino acids. The CDR3, as DNA: TGTGCCAGCAGCGTAGGACTAGCGGGAGCCGGGGAGCTGTTTTTT. Its protein is CASSVGLAGAGELFF.

The genes are TRBV11-2 and TRBJ2-5; the D gene is possibly TRBD1 (7 bases). This CDR3 is 18 amino acids long. Trimming left V 3 bases short and J 5 bases short, with 25 bases between. CDR1 and CDR2 (germline): SGHAT, FQNNGV. The CDR3 protein is CASSFQPGTALGGETQYF. The CDR3 DNA sequence: TGTGCCAGCAGCTTCCAGCCGGGGACAGCACTAGGGGGGGAGACCCAGTACTTC.

The chain links TRBV28 to TRBJ2-4; D possibly corresponds to TRBD2 (5 bases). The germline V gene encodes CDR1 MDHEN and CDR2 SYDVKM. CDR3 length equals 15 residues. V was cut by 7 bases and J by 9 bases, with 22 bases left in between. CDR3 sequence reads: CASTTSGSWRGIQYF. CDR3 DNA: TGTGCCAGCACTACGTCGGGGTCTTGGAGAGGCATTCAGTACTTC.

This clone occurred once. This sequence joins TRBV27 and TRBJ1-3; D is undetermined. The CDR3 has 16 residues. The V and J ends lost 0 bases and 2 bases respectively, with 11 bases between them. Per the germline V gene, CDR1 is MNHEY and CDR2 is SMNVEV (reference sequence). CDR3 nucleotide sequence: TGTGCCAGCAGTTTATCGAGTCGGGGAGCTGGAAACACCATATATTTT. Amino acid sequence: CASSLSSRGAGNTIYF.

V is TRBV28 and J is TRBJ1-4, with D unresolved. The V end lost 5 bases, the J end lost 5 bases, and 18 bases lay between the germline ends. Per the germline V gene, CDR1 is MDHEN and CDR2 is SYDVKM. The CDR3 spans 16 residues. Written as DNA, the CDR3 is TGTGCCAGCAGTATTGACCCCAGAGCCTTGAATGAAAAACTGTTTTTT. It specifies CASSIDPRALNEKLFF.

The rearrangement joins TRBV6-5 to TRBJ1-1; D is uncertain. V was clipped by 4 bases and J by 3 bases, with 15 bases between them. CDR1 is MNHEY, CDR2 SVGAGI, per germline. There are 15 residues in the CDR3. CDR3 protein: CASSSRTLPHTEAFF. The DNA of the CDR3 is TGTGCCAGCAGTTCTCGGACCCTACCCCACACTGAAGCTTTCTTT.

The chain couples TRBV28 to TRBJ1-3, with D maybe TRBD1 (6 bases). The CDR3 runs to 16 residues. Germline lookup yields CDR1 MDHEN and CDR2 SYDVKM. The ends were cut back, 5 bases at V and 1 base at J, with 15 bases in the middle. CDR3 nucleotide sequence: TGTGCCAGCAGTACCACAGGGTCGCTGTCTGGAAACACCATATATTTT. Its translation is CASSTTGSLSGNTIYF.

J is TRBJ1-1 and V is TRBV6-5; possibly TRBD1 for D (5 bases). V dropped 5 bases and J dropped 3 bases, with 10 bases sitting between them. Looked up from germline, CDR1 is MNHEY and CDR2 is SVGAGI. CDR3 size: 13 residues. The CDR3 coding sequence is TGTGCCAGCAGTGCAGGGTGGGACACTGAAGCTTTCTTT. Its translation is CASSAGWDTEAFF.

The J gene is TRBJ1-1, the V gene TRBV10-3, with 10 bases matching TRBD1. Per germline, CDR1 ENHRY and CDR2 SYGVKD. Germline trimming cut 10 bases from V and 4 bases from J; bases unmatched to any gene: 9. The CDR3 is made up of 14 amino acids. The CDR3, as DNA: TGTGCCACCCAACCGGGACAGGGGCGCACTGAAGCTTTCTTT. Translated, it gives CATQPGQGRTEAFF.

V usage is TRBV27 and J usage is TRBJ2-3; possible D gene TRBD2, 6 bases. Germline V gene lookup returns CDR1 MNHEY and CDR2 SMNVEV (reference sequence). The CDR3 contains 16 residues. Trimming removed 7 bases from V and 2 bases from J, with 19 bases in between. CDR3 bases: TGTGCCAGCACCAAACTTAGCGGTTTCCCCACAGATACGCAGTATTTT. It codes for CASTKLSGFPTDTQYF.

The sample holds one count of this clone. The chain couples TRBV7-2 to TRBJ2-3; no clear D. V dropped 0 bases and J dropped 4 bases, with 11 bases sitting between them. Germline V gene lookup returns CDR1 SGHTA and CDR2 FQGNSA. This CDR3 contains 15 residues. The CDR3 nucleotides are TGTGCCAGCAGCTTAGCCTCACTGAGCGCAGATACGCAGTATTTT. This gives the protein CASSLASLSADTQYF. The full variable domain, rest sourced from reference TRBV7-2 and TRBJ2-3, is GAGVSQSPSNKVTEKGKDVELRCDPISGHTALYWYRQSLGQGLEFLIYFQGNSAPDKSGLPSDRFSAERTGGSVSTLTIQRTQQEDSAVYLCASSLASLSADTQYFGPGTRLTVL.

The chain links TRBV29-1 to TRBJ2-3, with D possibly TRBD1 on 6 matching bases. V shed 5 bases and J shed 2 bases, with 14 bases lying between them. The CDR3 is made up of 14 amino acids. CDR1 and CDR2 (germline): SQVTM, ANQGSEA. CDR3 DNA: TGCAGCGTTCGGTTCCAGGGGCCCACAGATACGCAGTATTTT. Its translation is CSVRFQGPTDTQYF.

The V gene is TRBV6-1, the J gene TRBJ2-5; either TRBD1 or TRBD2 may fit D (5 bases each). V gave up 0 bases and J gave up 6 bases, with 14 bases separating them. The V gene's germline CDR1 is MNHNS and CDR2 SASEGT. CDR3 size: 15 residues. The CDR3 bases are TGTGCCAGCAGTGAAGCGACCTGGGGGAGACAGACCCAGTACTTC. The encoded protein is CASSEATWGRQTQYF.

This clone appeared a single time. This chain joins TRBV7-9 and TRBJ2-3; 8 nucleotides line up with TRBD2. This CDR3 has 15 residues. Germline trimming cut 8 bases from V and 4 bases from J; bases unmatched to any gene: 11. In germline, CDR1 is SEHNR, CDR2 FQNEAQ (reference sequence). The CDR3 DNA is TGTGCCAGCTCTAATCCCGGGAGGGCTGCAGATACGCAGTATTTT. Encoded protein: CASSNPGRAADTQYF.

The count of this clone is one. The rearrangement joins TRBV11-2 to TRBJ1-2, with 7 nucleotides matching TRBD1. Trimming took 4 bases from V and 4 from J; bases not matched to a gene: 6. This CDR3 region has 14 residues. The germline V gene encodes CDR1 SGHAT and CDR2 FQNNGV. In nucleotides, the CDR3 is TGTGCCAGCAGCTCCGAGGGGGCTGGCTATGGCTACACCTTC. It encodes CASSSEGAGYGYTF.

J is TRBJ2-3 and V is TRBV11-2, with a tentative D call TRBD2 (6 bases). The CDR3 runs 17 residues. Germline loops: CDR1 SGHAT, CDR2 FQNNGV. Between the trimmed V and J ends, which lost 3 bases and 1 base, there was a span of 17 bases. The CDR3 region is CASSFFLSGLGTDTQYF. CDR3 sequence (DNA): TGTGCCAGCAGCTTCTTTCTTAGCGGCCTCGGCACAGATACGCAGTATTTT.

J is TRBJ1-1 and V is TRBV5-8; 7 bases align to TRBD1. The germline V gene has CDR1 SGHTS and CDR2 YDEGEE. The CDR3 is made up of 18 amino acids. The V and J ends lost 3 bases and 2 bases, in that order; junction bases with no gene match: 16. The CDR3 spells CASSSSGTAALRNTEAFF. The CDR3 bases are TGTGCCAGCAGCTCGTCCGGGACAGCCGCATTAAGAAACACTGAAGCTTTCTTT.

The chain links TRBV5-1 to TRBJ1-1; D is ambiguous. In germline, CDR1 is SGHRS, CDR2 YFSETQ. The CDR3 has 14 amino acids. V lost 0 bases to trimming and J lost 1 base, with 7 bases between them. Written as DNA, the CDR3 is TGCGCCAGCAGCTTGGCCCCAAAGAACACTGAAGCTTTCTTT. Encoded protein: CASSLAPKNTEAFF.

This clone came up a few times. V and J are TRBV27 and TRBJ1-1; no definite D call. The CDR3 extends over 9 amino acids. V lost 10 bases and J 11 bases, leaving 11 bases between the germline ends. CDR1 and CDR2 (germline): MNHEY, SMNVEV (reference sequence). The CDR3 loop is CATILPAFF. Here the CDR3 DNA reads TGTGCCACCATACTGCCGGCTTTCTTT.

The chain joins TRBV30 to TRBJ2-1; D is perhaps TRBD1 or TRBD2 (5 bases each). Germline V CDR1 and CDR2: GTSNPN, SVGIG (reference sequence). V was shortened by 5 bases and J by 3 bases, with 14 bases between the two germline ends. The CDR3 runs to 14 residues. This chain's CDR3 is CAWATWDLYNEQFF. The CDR3 region has the DNA TGTGCCTGGGCCACGTGGGACCTCTACAATGAGCAGTTCTTC.